Shown below are 24 T cell receptor beta chains from a single sample sequenced in a study of blood T cells in healthy people across ages. Together with a sample-barcoded 5' primer, a J-beta primer mix was included in a second PCR lasting roughly 6 to 12 cycles. TCRdb redid the calling of the 5' RACE reads with MiXCR, one entry per CDR3 protein. The sample contains around 1,500,000 distinct CDR3 sequences, 28% of which appear only once. The specimen was blood. These receptors were obtained from a woman aged 30 to 39 in good health.

The chain has TRBV12-3 or TRBV12-4 and TRBJ2-1, with 8 bases aligning to TRBD1. There are 15 residues in the CDR3. The junction had 5 bases not matched to a gene; V was cut back by 3 bases and J by 4 bases. The CDR3 loop reads CASSFRRDRYNEQFF. In nucleotides, the CDR3 is TGTGCCAGCAGTTTCCGCCGGGACAGGTACAATGAGCAGTTCTTC.

The genes are TRBV10-3 and TRBJ2-3, with 10 bases that match TRBD1. Germline trimming cut 6 bases from V and 1 base from J; bases unmatched to any gene: 4. The CDR3 is 15 residues long. From germline, CDR1 is ENHRY and CDR2 SYGVKD. The CDR3 region is CAISLGTGGTDTQYF. The CDR3 region has the DNA TGTGCCATCAGCCTCGGGACAGGGGGCACAGATACGCAGTATTTT.

This clonotype was recorded at least ten times. The genes are TRBV29-1 and TRBJ2-5; D is unresolved. Looked up from germline, CDR1 is SQVTM and CDR2 is ANQGSEA. The CDR3 sequence is 13 residues long. Trimming left V 1 base short and J 5 bases short, with 11 bases between. The CDR3 is CSVEVVGLETQYF. The CDR3 DNA is TGCAGCGTTGAAGTCGTAGGGCTTGAGACCCAGTACTTC.

This chain uses TRBV20-1 with TRBJ2-7, with TRBD2 identical over 8 bases. Looked up from germline, CDR1 is DFQATT and CDR2 is SNEGSKA (reference sequence). The CDR3 totals 12 residues. Unmatched junction bases numbered 4, after V lost 4 bases and J lost 5 bases. The CDR3 nucleotides read TGCAGTGCTATAAGCGGGAGCGACGAGCAGTACTTC. It translates to CSAISGSDEQYF.

The chain links TRBV20-1 to TRBJ2-7; D unclear. V dropped 3 bases and J dropped 5 bases, with 11 bases sitting between them. In germline, CDR1 is DFQATT, CDR2 SNEGSKA (reference sequence). The CDR3 loop spans 12 amino acids. The chain's CDR3 is CSARFDRDEQYF. CDR3 bases: TGCAGTGCTAGGTTTGATCGGGACGAGCAGTACTTC.

This clonotype was counted only a few times. This chain links TRBV12-3 or TRBV12-4 with TRBJ2-3; TRBD2 matches at 13 bases. The CDR3 has 15 amino acids. J lost 6 bases, V lost 6 bases, and 6 bases had no gene match. CDR3 residues: CASRLAGGAGDTQYF. CDR3 bases: TGTGCCAGCAGACTAGCGGGGGGGGCAGGTGATACGCAGTATTTT.

The sample holds many counts of this clonotype. This chain links TRBV7-3 with TRBJ2-6; D perhaps matches TRBD1 (6 bases). Germline V gene lookup returns CDR1 SGHTA and CDR2 FQGTGA. The CDR3 runs 17 residues. The V gene lost 2 bases and the J gene lost 0 bases, with 11 bases spanning the gap. The CDR3 DNA follows: TGTGCCAGCAGCTTACCAGGACAGACCTCTGGGGCCAACGTCCTGACTTTC. Its translation is CASSLPGQTSGANVLTF.

The table lists this clonotype with a few counts. The chain uses TRBV20-1 and TRBJ1-5; D possibly corresponds to TRBD1 (5 bases). CDR1 DFQATT and CDR2 SNEGSKA come from the germline V gene (reference sequence). The CDR3 has 13 amino acids. The V end was cut by 5 bases, the J end by 0 bases, with 8 bases between. Written as DNA, the CDR3 is TGCAGTGCTCAACAGGATAGCAATCAGCCCCAGCATTTT. Protein: CSAQQDSNQPQHF.

V gene TRBV11-2 combines with J gene TRBJ1-6; D is ambiguous. The germline gives CDR1 SGHAT, CDR2 FQNNGV. V lost 2 bases and J 13 bases, leaving 12 bases between the germline ends. The CDR3 extends over 13 amino acids. This CDR3 reads CASSLLAPSPLHF. CDR3 DNA sequence: TGTGCCAGCAGCTTACTGGCCCCTTCTCCCCTCCACTTT.

This clonotype came up a few times. The chain couples TRBV4-2 to TRBJ1-5; 7 bases are a match to TRBD1. The CDR3 spans 17 residues. Germline trimming cut 1 base from V and 1 base from J; bases unmatched to any gene: 7. The germline V gene has CDR1 LGHNA and CDR2 YNFKEQ. CDR3 bases: TGTGCCAGCAGCCAAGGTTTAGGGGGCTTGAGCAATCAGCCCCAGCATTTT. Its protein is CASSQGLGGLSNQPQHF.

This clonotype showed up many times. CDR3 DNA sequence: TGTGCCAGCAGCCTGGGACTAGCGGAACTCCAAGAGACCCAGTACTTC. Protein product: CASSLGLAELQETQYF. This chain uses TRBV3-1 with TRBJ2-5; TRBD2 matches at 11 bases. This CDR3 has 16 residues. V lost 4 bases and J lost 1; bases outside the gene matches: 5. Germline V CDR1 and CDR2: LGHDT, YNNKEL (reference sequence).

In this sample, this clonotype turned up a few times. The chain recombines TRBV14 with TRBJ2-3, with D maybe TRBD1 (5 bases). V dropped 4 bases and J dropped 2 bases, with 10 bases sitting between them. CDR3 size: 14 residues. Germline CDR1 and CDR2: SGHDN and FVKESK. The CDR3 DNA reads TGTGCCAGCAGCCCCCGACAGCCCACAGATACGCAGTATTTT. It is translated as CASSPRQPTDTQYF.

The CDR3 DNA sequence: TGTGCCAGCAGTGAAAACAGCCCTCAGCCCCAGCATTTT. It yields the protein CASSENSPQPQHF. The rearrangement joins TRBV6-1 to TRBJ1-5; D unclear. The germline CDR1 and CDR2 sequences are MNHNS and SASEGT. The V gene lost 2 bases and the J gene lost 6 bases, with 8 bases spanning the gap. CDR3 length: 13 residues.

Points on this clonotype: A junction end diverges from the germline sequence, so it may reflect a read error. The J gene is TRBJ2-7, the V gene TRBV5-1; 7 positions match TRBD1. Germline CDR1 and CDR2: SGHRS and YFSETQ. This CDR3 is built from 12 residues. CDR3 DNA sequence: TGCGCCAGCAGCTTGGGGCAGGGGGAGCAGGACTTC. Translating it yields CASSLGQGEQDF. Filled out from reference TRBV5-1 and TRBJ2-7, the complete variable domain reads KAGVTQTPRYLIKTRGQQVTLSCSPISGHRSVSWYQQTPGQGLQFLFEYFSETQRNKGNFPGRFSGRQFSNSRSEMNVSTLELGDSALYLCASSLGQGEQDFGPGTRLTVT.

This clonotype was picked up a small number of times. The V call is TRBV9, the J call TRBJ1-2, with D perhaps matching TRBD1 (5 bases). The CDR3 sequence is 14 residues long. Between the trimmed V and J ends, which lost 3 bases and 5 bases, there was a span of 14 bases. The germline V gene has CDR1 SGDLS and CDR2 YYNGEE. The CDR3, as DNA: TGTGCCAGCAGCGGAGGGGACCGGGAATATGGCTACACCTTC. Encoded protein: CASSGGDREYGYTF.

This clonotype showed up just a few times. Compared with germline, one end of the junction differs, possibly owing to a read error. The CDR3, as DNA: TGTGCCAGCAGTTTAGAGGCCGGGACAGGGAATGTCAATGTGCAGTTCTTC. It encodes CASSLEAGTGNVNVQFF. J is TRBJ2-1 and V is TRBV27, with 9 bases matching TRBD1. CDR3 length: 17 residues. Germline V gene lookup returns CDR1 MNHEY and CDR2 SMNVEV (reference sequence).

The V call is TRBV20-1, the J call TRBJ2-1; 8 positions match TRBD2. J lost 4 bases, V lost 6 bases, and 11 bases had no gene match. This CDR3 has 15 residues. Germline lookup yields CDR1 DFQATT and CDR2 SNEGSKA (reference sequence). CDR3 bases: TGCAGTGCGAGAAGCGGGAGTCTAGGTTACAATGAGCAGTTCTTC. The encoded protein is CSARSGSLGYNEQFF.

This clonotype has only a few counts. The J gene is TRBJ2-1, the V gene TRBV5-4, with 9 nucleotides matching TRBD2. Germline CDR1 is SGHNT and CDR2 is YYREEE (reference sequence). V was pared by 0 bases and J by 7 bases, with 8 bases of the junction left unmatched. The CDR3 runs to 16 residues. CDR3 coding DNA: TGTGCCAGCAGCTTGGCCCGGGGCGGGGGGGCGAATGAGCAGTTCTTC. It yields the protein CASSLARGGGANEQFF.

The V and J genes are TRBV5-1 and TRBJ2-1; TRBD1 matches at 8 bases. Germline V gene sequence: CDR1 SGHRS, CDR2 YFSETQ. The CDR3 totals 15 residues. The V gene end was trimmed by 4 bases and the J gene end by 7 bases; junction bases not matched to a gene: 10. The chain's CDR3 is CASSQDRVLWNEQFF. The CDR3 DNA follows: TGCGCCAGCAGCCAGGACAGGGTGTTATGGAATGAGCAGTTCTTC. Filled out from reference TRBV5-1 and TRBJ2-1, the complete variable domain reads KAGVTQTPRYLIKTRGQQVTLSCSPISGHRSVSWYQQTPGQGLQFLFEYFSETQRNKGNFPGRFSGRQFSNSRSEMNVSTLELGDSALYLCASSQDRVLWNEQFFGPGTRLTVL.

This clonotype was detected only a few times. This chain joins TRBV6-8 and TRBJ1-2; no clear D gene. CDR1 MNHGY and CDR2 SAAAGT come from the germline V gene. V lost 0 bases to trimming and J lost 5 bases, with 7 bases between them. The CDR3 runs 13 residues. CDR3 DNA sequence: TGTGCCAGCAGTTACTCTGGAAAGTATGGCTACACCTTC. Its protein is CASSYSGKYGYTF.

The chain joins TRBV7-2 to TRBJ2-3; D not resolved. This CDR3 is 16 amino acids long. Trimming removed 1 base from V and 4 bases from J, with 15 bases in between. Per germline, CDR1 SGHTA and CDR2 FQGNSA. CDR3 nucleotides: TGTGCCAGCAGCTTAGGTAGCAGGAGTATGGCAGATACGCAGTATTTT. Encoded protein: CASSLGSRSMADTQYF.

This clonotype was detected ten times or more. Here the CDR3 reads CASSPPAGGAKNIQYF. The CDR3 DNA follows: TGTGCCAGCTCACCCCCGGCGGGGGGTGCCAAAAACATTCAGTACTTC. The V gene is TRBV18, the J gene TRBJ2-4; 8 bases are shared with TRBD2. Germline CDR1 KGHSH, CDR2 LQKENI. The CDR3 runs to 16 residues. The junction had 5 bases not matched to a gene; V was cut back by 3 bases and J by 1 base.

Turning to this clonotype: Given a much more abundant clone one base away, this may be a read error. This sequence joins TRBV5-5 and TRBJ2-1; 7 bases are shared with TRBD2. CDR3 size: 16 residues. V dropped 2 bases and J dropped 7; count of bases not matched to a gene: 12. Germline values: CDR1 SGHKS, CDR2 YYEKEE (reference sequence). CDR3 sequence (DNA): TGTGCCAGCAGCTTTGGGGGGGGACTAACGTTAAATGAGCAGTTCTTC. Amino acids: CASSFGGGLTLNEQFF. The whole variable domain, filled in from reference TRBV5-5 and TRBJ2-1, reads DAGVTQSPTHLIKTRGQQVTLRCSPISGHKSVSWYQQVLGQGPQFIFQYYEKEERGRGNFPDRFSARQFPNYSSELNVNALLLGDSALYLCASSFGGGLTLNEQFFGPGTRLTVL.

Worth noting for this clonotype: Just one base apart from a much larger clone, this may be a read error. The chain couples TRBV9 to TRBJ2-5; 8 positions match TRBD2. This CDR3 spans 14 amino acids. J lost 11 bases, V lost 4 bases, and 13 bases had no gene match. Per germline, CDR1 SGDLS and CDR2 YYNGEE. The CDR3 here is CASSPRGGKNEQYF. CDR3 in DNA: TGTGCCAGCAGCCCCCGCGGGGGGAAGAATGAGCAGTACTTC.